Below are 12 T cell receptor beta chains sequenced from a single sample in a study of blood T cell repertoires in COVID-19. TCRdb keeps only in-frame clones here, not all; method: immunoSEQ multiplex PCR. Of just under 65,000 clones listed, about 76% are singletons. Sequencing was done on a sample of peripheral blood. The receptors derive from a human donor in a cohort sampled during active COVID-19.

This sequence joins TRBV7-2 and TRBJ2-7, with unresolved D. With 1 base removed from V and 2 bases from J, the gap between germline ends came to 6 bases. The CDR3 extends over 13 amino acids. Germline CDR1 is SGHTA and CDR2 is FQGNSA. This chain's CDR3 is CASSLGRTYEQYF. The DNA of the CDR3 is TGTGCCAGCAGCTTAGGGCGGACCTACGAGCAGTACTTC.

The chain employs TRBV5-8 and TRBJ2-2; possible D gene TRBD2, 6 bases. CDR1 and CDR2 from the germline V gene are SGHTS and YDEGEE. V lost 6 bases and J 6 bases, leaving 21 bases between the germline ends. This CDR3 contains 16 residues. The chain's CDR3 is CASNTKGLRASGELFF. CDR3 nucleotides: TGTGCCAGCAACACAAAGGGACTTAGAGCATCCGGGGAGCTGTTTTTT.

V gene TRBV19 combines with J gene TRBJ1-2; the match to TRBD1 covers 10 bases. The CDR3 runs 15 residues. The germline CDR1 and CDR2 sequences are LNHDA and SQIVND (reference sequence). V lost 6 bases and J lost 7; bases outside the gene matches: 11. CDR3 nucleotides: TGTGCCAGTAGATCGAGACAGGGGGCTCAGTCTGGCTACACCTTC. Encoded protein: CASRSRQGAQSGYTF.

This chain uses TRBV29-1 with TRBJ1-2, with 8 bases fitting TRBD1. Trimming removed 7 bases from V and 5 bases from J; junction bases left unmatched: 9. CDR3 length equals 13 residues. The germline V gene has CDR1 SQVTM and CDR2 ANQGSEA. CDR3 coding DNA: TGCAGCGCGATTAACAGGGGGAGTTATGGCTACACCTTC. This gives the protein CSAINRGSYGYTF. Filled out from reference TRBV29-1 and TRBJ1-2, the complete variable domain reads SAVISQKPSRDICQRGTSLTIQCQVDSQVTMMFWYRQQPGQSLTLIATANQGSEATYESGFVIDKFPISRPNLTFSTLTVSNMSPEDSSIYLCSAINRGSYGYTFGSGTRLTVV.

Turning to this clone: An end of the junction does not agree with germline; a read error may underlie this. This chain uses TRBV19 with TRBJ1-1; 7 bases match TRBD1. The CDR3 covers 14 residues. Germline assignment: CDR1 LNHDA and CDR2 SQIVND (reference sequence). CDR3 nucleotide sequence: TGTGCCAGCAGTACAGGGGCCGAGGTCACTGAAGCTTTCTTT. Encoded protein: CASSTGAEVTEAFF.

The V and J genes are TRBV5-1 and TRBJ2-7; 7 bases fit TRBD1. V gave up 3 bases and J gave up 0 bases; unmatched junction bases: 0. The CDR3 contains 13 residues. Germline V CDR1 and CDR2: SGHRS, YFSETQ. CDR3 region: CASSWDSSYEQYF. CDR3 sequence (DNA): TGCGCCAGCAGCTGGGACAGCTCCTACGAGCAGTACTTC.

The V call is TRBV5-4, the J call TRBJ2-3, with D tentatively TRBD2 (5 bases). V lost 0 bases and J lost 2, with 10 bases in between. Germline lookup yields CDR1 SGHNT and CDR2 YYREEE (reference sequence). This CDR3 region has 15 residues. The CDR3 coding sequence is TGTGCCAGCAGCTTGGGGGAGACGGCCACAGATACGCAGTATTTT. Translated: CASSLGETATDTQYF.

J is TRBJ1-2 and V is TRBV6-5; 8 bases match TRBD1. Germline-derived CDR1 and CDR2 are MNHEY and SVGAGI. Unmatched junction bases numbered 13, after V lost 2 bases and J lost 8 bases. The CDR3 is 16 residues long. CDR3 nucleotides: TGTGCCAGCAGTTACAGGGGGGTACAGGGGGGAGAAGGCTACACCTTC. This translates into CASSYRGVQGGEGYTF.

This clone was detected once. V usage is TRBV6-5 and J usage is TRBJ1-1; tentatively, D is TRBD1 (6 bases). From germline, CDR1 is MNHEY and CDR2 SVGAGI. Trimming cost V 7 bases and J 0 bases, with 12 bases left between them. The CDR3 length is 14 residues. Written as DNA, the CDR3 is TGTGCCAGCATAGGGGGGGCGGTGAACACTGAAGCTTTCTTT. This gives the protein CASIGGAVNTEAFF.

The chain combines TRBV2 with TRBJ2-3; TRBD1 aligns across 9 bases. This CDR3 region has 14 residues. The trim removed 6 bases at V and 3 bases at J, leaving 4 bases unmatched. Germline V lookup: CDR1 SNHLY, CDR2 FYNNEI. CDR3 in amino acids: CASSADRGTDTQYF. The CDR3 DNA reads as TGTGCCAGCAGCGCGGACAGGGGTACAGATACGCAGTATTTT.

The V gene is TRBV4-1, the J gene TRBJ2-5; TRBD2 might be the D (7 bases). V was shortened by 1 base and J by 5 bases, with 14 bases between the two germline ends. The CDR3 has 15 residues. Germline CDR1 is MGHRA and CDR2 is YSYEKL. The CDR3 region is CASSQVGGRLETQYF. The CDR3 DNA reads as TGCGCCAGCAGCCAAGTGGGGGGGCGCTTGGAGACCCAGTACTTC.

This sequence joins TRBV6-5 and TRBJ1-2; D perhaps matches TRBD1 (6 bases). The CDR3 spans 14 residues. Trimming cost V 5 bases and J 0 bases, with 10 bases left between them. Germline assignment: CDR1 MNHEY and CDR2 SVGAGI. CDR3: CASSRQATNYGYTF. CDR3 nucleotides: TGTGCCAGCAGTCGACAGGCCACTAACTATGGCTACACCTTC.